The clone carrying this T cell receptor (beta chain) has more than one count but fewer than ten. The antigen is undetermined. Via MiXCR, TCRdb re-called the 5' RACE reads, giving one row per CDR3 protein. The sample has 650,000 to 800,000 distinct CDR3 sequences, around 20% seen once. Between the trimmed V and J ends, which lost 1 base and 6 bases, there was a span of 12 bases. Germline V gives CDR1 GTSNPN, CDR2 SVGIG (reference sequence). The CDR3 is made up of 13 amino acids. This record belongs to a study of CD8 T cells in ankylosing spondylitis. Study observations and caveats: Ankylosing spondylitis blood appeared to carry a characteristic TCR beta motif of eight or nine highly homologous variants.

This TCR was recovered from a male donor with ankylosing spondylitis. The V and J genes are TRBV30 and TRBJ1-2; a possible D gene is TRBD1 (5 bases). Material for sequencing was blood, either unsorted or a sorted T cell fraction (not recorded which). As DNA, the CDR3 is TGTGCCTGGAGTGGGGCAGGGCGGGATGGCTACACCTTC. Amino acids: CAWSGAGRDGYTF.